A selection of T cell receptor beta chains follows, all from one sample in a study of Ad26.COV2.S vaccination and SARS-CoV-2 variants. The data were produced by immunoSEQ multiplex PCR, yet TCRdb's version contains in-frame clones alone and is incomplete. The sample gives fewer than 500,000 clones, 90% of which show up once; roughly 4% is in the top ten. Sequencing used peripheral blood, obtained in a trial of Ad26.COV2.S vaccine versus placebo. These receptors all stem from a person aged 18-60 years who received the Ad26.COV2.S COVID-19 vaccine or a placebo. The CDR3 runs from the conserved cysteine through the conserved F or W. D genes are given only for firm matches. Expanded clones are given a class, and other clones once, few, many or no size at all.

>TRBJ2-5|.|TRBV24-1|.
CATSDPGVGATETQYF
TGTGCCACCAGTGACCCTGGGGTGGGGGCTACAGAGACCCAGTACTTC
>TRBJ2-1|.|TRBV14|TRBD2
CASRLSGRNEQFF
TGTGCCAGCAGACTTAGCGGGAGGAATGAGCAGTTCTTC
>TRBJ2-7|.|TRBV6-5|.
CASSVSGQSSYEQYF
TGTGCCAGCAGCGTGAGCGGACAGAGCTCCTACGAGCAGTACTTC
>TRBJ2-7|.|TRBV7-9|TRBD1
CASRPMDRGFFEQYF
TGTGCCAGCAGACCAATGGACAGGGGGTTTTTCGAGCAGTACTTC
>TRBJ2-7|.|TRBV25-1|TRBD1
CASRGQSYEQYF
TGTGCCAGCAGGGGACAGAGCTACGAGCAGTACTTC
>TRBJ2-2|few|TRBV2|TRBD1
CASSVRRGQTTGELFF
TGTGCCAGCAGTGTCCGCAGGGGGCAAACCACCGGGGAGCTGTTTTTT
>TRBJ2-7|.|TRBV2|.
CASRKSGLAPYEQYF
TGTGCCAGCAGGAAGAGCGGTTTAGCTCCCTACGAGCAGTACTTC
>TRBJ1-4|once|TRBV27|TRBD1
CASSLSGDRVNEKLFF
TGTGCCAGCAGTTTATCGGGCGACAGGGTGAATGAAAAACTGTTTTTT
>TRBJ1-4|.|TRBV19|.
CATRRTSTATNEKLFF
TGTGCCACCCGAAGGACTTCTACTGCAACTAATGAAAAACTGTTTTTT
>TRBJ2-2|.|TRBV27|TRBD2
CASSPIAGGPFSGELFF
TGTGCCAGCAGTCCGATAGCGGGAGGGCCTTTTTCCGGGGAGCTGTTTTTT
>TRBJ1-4|.|TRBV18|.
CASSLSTTRADEKLFF
TGTGCCAGCTCATTATCCACTACAAGGGCCGATGAAAAACTGTTTTTT
>TRBJ2-1|.|TRBV5-1|.
CASSREASYNEQFF
TGCGCCAGCAGTCGGGAAGCCTCCTACAATGAGCAGTTCTTC
>TRBJ2-2|.|TRBV7-8|.
CASSQSYDLNTGELFF
TGTGCCAGCAGCCAATCCTACGACCTAAACACCGGGGAGCTGTTTTTT
>TRBJ2-1|.|TRBV27|.
CASSLSRGSYNEQFF
TGTGCCAGCAGTTTATCGAGGGGCTCCTACAATGAGCAGTTCTTC
>TRBJ2-7|.|TRBV5-6|TRBD1
CASSLGGQGFHEQYF
TGTGCCAGCAGCCTAGGGGGACAGGGGTTCCACGAGCAGTACTTC
>TRBJ2-1|.|TRBV12-3/TRBV12-4|.
CASSFNEQFF
TGTGCCAGCAGTTTTAATGAGCAGTTCTTC
>TRBJ1-1|.|TRBV3-1/TRBV3-2|.
CASSLDGNTEAFF
TGTGCCAGCAGCCTTGATGGGAACACTGAAGCTTTCTTT
>TRBJ2-2|.|TRBV6-5|.
CAGRTGNTGELFF
TGTGCCGGACGGACTGGAAACACCGGGGAGCTGTTTTTT
>TRBJ2-3|.|TRBV7-9|TRBD1
CASSAGTGSTDTQYF
TGTGCCAGCAGCGCTGGGACAGGCTCTACAGATACGCAGTATTTT
>TRBJ1-5|few|TRBV7-9|.
CASSLIGNNQPQHF
TGTGCCAGCAGCTTAATAGGTAACAATCAGCCCCAGCATTTT
>TRBJ2-7|.|TRBV4-1|.
CASSQRYEQYF
TGCGCCAGCAGCCAGCGCTACGAGCAGTACTTC
>TRBJ2-3|.|TRBV11-3|.
CASSLITGSGQYF
TGTGCCAGCAGCTTAATCACAGGGAGTGGGCAGTATTTT
>TRBJ2-5|.|TRBV4-1|.
CASSQGSWLKEDQETQYF
TGCGCCAGCAGCCAGGGATCCTGGCTTAAAGAAGACCAAGAGACCCAGTACTTC
>TRBJ1-3|.|TRBV10-3|.
CAISIGSNSGNTIYF
TGTGCCATCAGTATTGGGTCGAACTCTGGAAACACCATATATTTT
>TRBJ2-1|.|TRBV9|.
CASRRGNEQFF
TGTGCCAGCAGAAGGGGTAATGAGCAGTTCTTC
>TRBJ1-2|.|TRBV28|.
CASSYSGRLYGYTF
TGTGCCAGCAGTTATTCAGGACGGCTCTATGGCTACACCTTC
>TRBJ2-7|.|TRBV19|.
CASSRTASYEQYF
TGTGCCAGTAGTAGGACCGCCTCCTACGAGCAGTACTTC